The clone carrying this T cell receptor beta chain was detected ten times or more. V shed 0 bases and J shed 0 bases, with 12 bases lying between them. Germline V gene data show CDR1 as MNHEY and CDR2 as SVGAGI. The CDR3 contains 17 residues. Each CDR3 protein is one row after TCRdb ran MiXCR on the RT-PCR reads. The table has 650,000 to 800,000 distinct CDR3 sequences, approximately 14% seen once. The gene calls are TRBV6-5 and TRBJ2-4, with D uncertain. The TCR originated in a female donor in good health, serving as a healthy control. The sample taken for sequencing was memory CD4+ T cells from blood. CDR3 DNA sequence: TGTGCCAGCAGTTACTCATCCGAACAACTAGCCAAAAACATTCAGTACTTC. It is translated as CASSYSSEQLAKNIQYF.